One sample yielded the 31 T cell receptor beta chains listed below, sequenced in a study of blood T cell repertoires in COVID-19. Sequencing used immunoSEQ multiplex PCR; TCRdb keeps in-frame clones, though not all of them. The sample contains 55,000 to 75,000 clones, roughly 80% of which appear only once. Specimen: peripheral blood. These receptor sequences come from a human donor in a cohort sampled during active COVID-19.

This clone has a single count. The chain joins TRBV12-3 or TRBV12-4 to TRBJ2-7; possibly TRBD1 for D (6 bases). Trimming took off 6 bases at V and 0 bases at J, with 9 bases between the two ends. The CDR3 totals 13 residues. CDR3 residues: CASSRGASYEQYF. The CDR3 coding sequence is TGTGCCAGCAGCAGGGGTGCCTCCTACGAGCAGTACTTC.

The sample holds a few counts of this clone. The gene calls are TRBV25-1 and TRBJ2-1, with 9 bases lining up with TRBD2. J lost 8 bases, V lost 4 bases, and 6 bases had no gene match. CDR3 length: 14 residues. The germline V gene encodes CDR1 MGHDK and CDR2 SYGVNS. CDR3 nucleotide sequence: TGTGCCAGCAGTGTTAGCGGGAGTGCGGATGAGCAGTTCTTC. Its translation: CASSVSGSADEQFF.

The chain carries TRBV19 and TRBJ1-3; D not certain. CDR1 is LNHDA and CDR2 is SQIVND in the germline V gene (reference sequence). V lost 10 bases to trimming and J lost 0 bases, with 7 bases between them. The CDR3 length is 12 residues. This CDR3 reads CATARSGNTIYF. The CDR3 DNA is TGTGCCACCGCGCGCTCTGGAAACACCATATATTTT.

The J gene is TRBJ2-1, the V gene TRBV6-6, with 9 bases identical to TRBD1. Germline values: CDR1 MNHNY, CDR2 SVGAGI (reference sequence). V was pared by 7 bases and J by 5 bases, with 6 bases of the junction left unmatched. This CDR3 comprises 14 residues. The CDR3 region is CASKGQGSHNEQFF. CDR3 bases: TGTGCCAGCAAAGGACAGGGGTCCCACAATGAGCAGTTCTTC.

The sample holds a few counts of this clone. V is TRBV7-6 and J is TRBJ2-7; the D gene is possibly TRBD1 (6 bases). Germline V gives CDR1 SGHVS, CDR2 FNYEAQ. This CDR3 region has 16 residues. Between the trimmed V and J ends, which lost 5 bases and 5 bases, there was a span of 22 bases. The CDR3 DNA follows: TGTGCCAGCAGCAAAACCTTAGGACAGTCCCCCCACGAGCAGTACTTC. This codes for CASSKTLGQSPHEQYF.

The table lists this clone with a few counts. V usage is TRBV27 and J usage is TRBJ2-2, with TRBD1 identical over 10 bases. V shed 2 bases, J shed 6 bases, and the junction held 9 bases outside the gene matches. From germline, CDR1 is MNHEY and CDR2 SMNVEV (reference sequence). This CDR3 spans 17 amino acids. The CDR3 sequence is CASSLNPRGTGAGELFF. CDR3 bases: TGTGCCAGCAGTTTAAATCCGCGCGGGACAGGGGCCGGGGAGCTGTTTTTT.

The CDR3 sequence is CASTWGDTDTQYF. The CDR3 DNA reads TGTGCCAGCACGTGGGGGGACACAGATACGCAGTATTTT. The rearrangement links TRBV2 to TRBJ2-3; tentatively, D is TRBD2 (6 bases). Trimming cost V 7 bases and J 2 bases, with 10 bases left between them. CDR3 length: 13 amino acids. CDR1 is SNHLY and CDR2 is FYNNEI in the germline V gene.

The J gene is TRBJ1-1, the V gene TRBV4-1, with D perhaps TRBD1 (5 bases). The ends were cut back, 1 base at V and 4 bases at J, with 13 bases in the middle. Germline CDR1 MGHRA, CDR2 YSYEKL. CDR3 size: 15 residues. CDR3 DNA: TGCGCCAGCAGCCAAGGAAGGGGCGGCGGCACTGAAGCTTTCTTT. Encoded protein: CASSQGRGGGTEAFF.

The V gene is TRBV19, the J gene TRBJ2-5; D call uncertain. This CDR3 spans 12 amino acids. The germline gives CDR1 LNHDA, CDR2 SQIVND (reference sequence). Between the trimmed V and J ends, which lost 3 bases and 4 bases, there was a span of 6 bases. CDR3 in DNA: TGTGCCAGTAGTATTCTAGGAGAGACCCAGTACTTC. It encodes CASSILGETQYF.

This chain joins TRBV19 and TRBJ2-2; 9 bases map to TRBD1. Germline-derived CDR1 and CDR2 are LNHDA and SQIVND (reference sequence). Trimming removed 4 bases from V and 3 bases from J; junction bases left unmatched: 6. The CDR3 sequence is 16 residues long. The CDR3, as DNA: TGTGCCAGTAGTACCCCAAGGACAGGGGACACCGGGGAGCTGTTTTTT. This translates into CASSTPRTGDTGELFF. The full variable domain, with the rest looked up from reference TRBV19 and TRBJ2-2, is DGGITQSPKYLFRKEGQNVTLSCEQNLNHDAMYWYRQDPGQGLRLIYYSQIVNDFQKGDIAEGYSVSREKKESFPLTVTSAQKNPTAFYLCASSTPRTGDTGELFFGEGSRLTVL.

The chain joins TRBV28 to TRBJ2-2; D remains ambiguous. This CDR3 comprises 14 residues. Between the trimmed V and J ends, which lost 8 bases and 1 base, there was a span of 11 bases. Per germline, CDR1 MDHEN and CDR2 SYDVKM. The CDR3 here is CASFAHKNTGELFF. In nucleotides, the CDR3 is TGTGCCAGCTTTGCCCACAAGAACACCGGGGAGCTGTTTTTT. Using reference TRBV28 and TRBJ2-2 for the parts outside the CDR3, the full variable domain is DVKVTQSSRYLVKRTGEKVFLECVQDMDHENMFWYRQDPGLGLRLIYFSYDVKMKEKGDIPEGYSVSREKKERFSLILESASTNQTSMYLCASFAHKNTGELFFGEGSRLTVL.

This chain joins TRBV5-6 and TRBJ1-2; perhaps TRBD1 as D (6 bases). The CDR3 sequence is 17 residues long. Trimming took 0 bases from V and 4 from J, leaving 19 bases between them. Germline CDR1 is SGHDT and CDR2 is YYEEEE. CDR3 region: CASSLATGQSNIYGYTF. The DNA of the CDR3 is TGTGCCAGCAGCTTGGCTACCGGACAGAGCAATATCTATGGCTACACCTTC.

The CDR3 DNA follows: TGTGCCAGCAGGGGTGGACTTTATGGCTACACCTTC. Amino acids: CASRGGLYGYTF. The chain combines TRBV2 with TRBJ1-2; D not certain. The CDR3 is 12 amino acids. Germline CDR1 and CDR2: SNHLY and FYNNEI. V was clipped by 6 bases and J by 5 bases, with 10 bases between them.

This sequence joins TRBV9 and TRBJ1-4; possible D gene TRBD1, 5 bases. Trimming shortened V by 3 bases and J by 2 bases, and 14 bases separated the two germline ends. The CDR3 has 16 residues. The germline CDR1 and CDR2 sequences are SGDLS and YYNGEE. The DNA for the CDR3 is TGTGCCAGCAGCGCCAGCGGGGGTTGGACTAATGAAAAACTGTTTTTT. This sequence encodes CASSASGGWTNEKLFF.

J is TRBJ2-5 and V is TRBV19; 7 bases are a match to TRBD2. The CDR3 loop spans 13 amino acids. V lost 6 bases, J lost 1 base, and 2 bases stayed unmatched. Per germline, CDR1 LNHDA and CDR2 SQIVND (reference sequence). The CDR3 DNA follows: TGTGCCAGTAGCCGGACTAGCCAAGAGACCCAGTACTTC. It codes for CASSRTSQETQYF.

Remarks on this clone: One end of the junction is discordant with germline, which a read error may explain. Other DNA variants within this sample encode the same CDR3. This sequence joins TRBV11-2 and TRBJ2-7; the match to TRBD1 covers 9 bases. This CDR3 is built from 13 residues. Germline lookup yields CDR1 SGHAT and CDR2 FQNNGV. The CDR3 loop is CASSGTGSYEQYF. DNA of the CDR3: TGTGCCAGCAGCGGGACAGGGTCCTATGAGCAGTACTTC.

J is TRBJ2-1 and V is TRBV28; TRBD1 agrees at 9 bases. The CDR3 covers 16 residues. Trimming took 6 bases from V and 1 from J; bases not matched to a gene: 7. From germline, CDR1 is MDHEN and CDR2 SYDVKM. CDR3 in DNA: TGTGCCAGCAGGATTATGGGACAGGGTTCCTACAATGAGCAGTTCTTC. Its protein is CASRIMGQGSYNEQFF.

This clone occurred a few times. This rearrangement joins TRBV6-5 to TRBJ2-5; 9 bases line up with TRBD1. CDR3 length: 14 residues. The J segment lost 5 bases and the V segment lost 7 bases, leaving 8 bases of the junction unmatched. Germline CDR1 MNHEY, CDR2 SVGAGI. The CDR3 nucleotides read TGTGCCAGCAACCTACAGGGGGCATTGGAGACCCAGTACTTC. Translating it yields CASNLQGALETQYF.

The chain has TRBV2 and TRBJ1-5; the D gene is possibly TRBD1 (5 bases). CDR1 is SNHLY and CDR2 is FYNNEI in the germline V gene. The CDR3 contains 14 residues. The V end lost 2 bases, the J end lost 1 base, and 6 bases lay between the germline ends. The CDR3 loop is CASSERGSNQPQHF. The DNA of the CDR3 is TGTGCCAGCAGTGAAAGGGGAAGCAATCAGCCCCAGCATTTT.

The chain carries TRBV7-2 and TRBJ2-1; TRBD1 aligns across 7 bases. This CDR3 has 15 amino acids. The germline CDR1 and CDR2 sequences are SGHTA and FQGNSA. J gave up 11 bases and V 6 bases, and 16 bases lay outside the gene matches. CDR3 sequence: CASRPRDSFPLQQFF. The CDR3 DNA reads TGTGCCAGCAGACCCCGGGACAGTTTTCCCCTTCAGCAGTTCTTC.

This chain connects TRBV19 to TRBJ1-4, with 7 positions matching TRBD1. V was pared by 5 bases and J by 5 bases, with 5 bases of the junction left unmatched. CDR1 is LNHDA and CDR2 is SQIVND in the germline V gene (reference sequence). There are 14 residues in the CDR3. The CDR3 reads CASSVQGRNEKLFF. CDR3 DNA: TGTGCCAGTAGTGTACAGGGGCGAAATGAAAAACTGTTTTTT.

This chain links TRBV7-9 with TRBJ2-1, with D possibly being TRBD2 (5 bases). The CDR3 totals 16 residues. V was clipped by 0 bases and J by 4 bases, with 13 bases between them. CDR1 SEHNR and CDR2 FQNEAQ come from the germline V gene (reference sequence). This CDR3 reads CASSLAVERRYNEQFF. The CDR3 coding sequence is TGTGCCAGCAGCTTAGCGGTCGAGCGGAGATACAATGAGCAGTTCTTC.

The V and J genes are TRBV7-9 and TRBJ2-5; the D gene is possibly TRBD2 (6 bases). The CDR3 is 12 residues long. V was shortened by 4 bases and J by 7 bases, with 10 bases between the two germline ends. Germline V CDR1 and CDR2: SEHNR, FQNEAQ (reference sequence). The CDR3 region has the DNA TGTGCCAGCAGCTCCGGACTAAGGACCCAGTACTTC. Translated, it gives CASSSGLRTQYF. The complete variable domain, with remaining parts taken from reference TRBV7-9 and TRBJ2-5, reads DTGVSQNPRHKITKRGQNVTFRCDPISEHNRLYWYRQTLGQGPEFLTYFQNEAQLEKSRLLSDRFSAERPKGSFSTLEIQRTEQGDSAMYLCASSSGLRTQYFGPGTRLLVL.

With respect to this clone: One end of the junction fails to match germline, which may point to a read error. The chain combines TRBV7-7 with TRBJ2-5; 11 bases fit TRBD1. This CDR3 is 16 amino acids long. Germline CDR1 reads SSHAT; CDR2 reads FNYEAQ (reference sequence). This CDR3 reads CASSYSLGQGEETQYF. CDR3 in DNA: TGTGCTAGCAGCTATTCCCTGGGACAGGGGGAGGAGACCCAGTACTTC. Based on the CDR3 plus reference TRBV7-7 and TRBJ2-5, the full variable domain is GAGVSQSPRYKVTKRGQDVTLRCDPISSHATLYWYQQALGQGPEFLTYFNYEAQPDKSGLPSDRFSAERPEGSISTLTIQRTEQRDSAMYRCASSYSLGQGEETQYFGPGTRLLVL.

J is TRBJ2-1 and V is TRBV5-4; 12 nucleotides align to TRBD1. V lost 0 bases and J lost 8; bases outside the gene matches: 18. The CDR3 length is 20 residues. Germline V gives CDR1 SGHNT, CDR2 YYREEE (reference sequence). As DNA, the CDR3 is TGTGCCAGCAGCTTGGAGGGACAGGGGGCCGTTAGCGGGCGTAGGCATGAGCAGTTCTTC. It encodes CASSLEGQGAVSGRRHEQFF.

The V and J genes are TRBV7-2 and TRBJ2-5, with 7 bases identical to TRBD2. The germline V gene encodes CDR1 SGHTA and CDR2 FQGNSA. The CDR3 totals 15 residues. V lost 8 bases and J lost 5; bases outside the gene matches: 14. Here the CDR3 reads CASALMGGLGETQYF. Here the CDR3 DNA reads TGTGCCAGCGCCCTAATGGGGGGGTTAGGGGAGACCCAGTACTTC.

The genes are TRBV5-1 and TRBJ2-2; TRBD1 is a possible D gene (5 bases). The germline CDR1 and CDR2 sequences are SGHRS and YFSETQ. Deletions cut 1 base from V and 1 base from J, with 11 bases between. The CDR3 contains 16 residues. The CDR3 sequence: CASSLSGRVNTGELFF. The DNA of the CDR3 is TGCGCCAGCAGCTTGAGTGGCAGGGTGAACACCGGGGAGCTGTTTTTT.

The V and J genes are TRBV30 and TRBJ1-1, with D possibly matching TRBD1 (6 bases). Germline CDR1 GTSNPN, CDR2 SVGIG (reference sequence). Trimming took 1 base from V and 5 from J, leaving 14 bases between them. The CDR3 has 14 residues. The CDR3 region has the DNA TGTGCCTGGAGTGCGACTACAGGGCGGACTGAAGCTTTCTTT. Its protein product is CAWSATTGRTEAFF.

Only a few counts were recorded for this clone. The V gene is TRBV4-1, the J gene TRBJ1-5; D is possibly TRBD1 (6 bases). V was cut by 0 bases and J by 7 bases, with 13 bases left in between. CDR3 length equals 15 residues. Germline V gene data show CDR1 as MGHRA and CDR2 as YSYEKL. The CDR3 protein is CASSQDFRGRQPQHF. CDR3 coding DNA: TGCGCCAGCAGCCAAGATTTCAGGGGCCGGCAGCCCCAGCATTTT.

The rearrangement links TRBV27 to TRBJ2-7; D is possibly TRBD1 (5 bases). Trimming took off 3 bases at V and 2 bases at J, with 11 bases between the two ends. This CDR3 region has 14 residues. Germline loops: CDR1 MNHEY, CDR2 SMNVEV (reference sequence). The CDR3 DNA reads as TGTGCCAGCAGTTTCAGAGACAGACCCTACGAGCAGTACTTC. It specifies CASSFRDRPYEQYF.

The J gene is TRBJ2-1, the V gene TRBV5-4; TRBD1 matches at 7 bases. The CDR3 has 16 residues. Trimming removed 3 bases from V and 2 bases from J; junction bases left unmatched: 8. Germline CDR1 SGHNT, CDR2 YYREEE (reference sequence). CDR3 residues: CASSSLSRGPYNEQFF. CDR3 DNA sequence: TGTGCCAGCAGCTCCCTCTCTAGGGGGCCCTACAATGAGCAGTTCTTC. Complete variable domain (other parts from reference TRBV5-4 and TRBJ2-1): ETGVTQSPTHLIKTRGQQVTLRCSSQSGHNTVSWYQQALGQGPQFIFQYYREEENGRGNFPPRFSGLQFPNYSSELNVNALELDDSALYLCASSSLSRGPYNEQFFGPGTRLTVL.